The 11 T cell receptor beta chains listed next were all sequenced from one sample in a study of Graves' ophthalmopathy and Graves' hyperthyroidism listed by TCRdb under 2018. The instrument given in TCRdb is Illumina HiSeq 2000. For repertoire sequencing, the TCR beta CDR3 regions were amplified from RNA transcripts. HTBI primers and the Qiagen OneStep RT-PCR kit were used in a first-round RT-PCR, which was followed by a second-round multiplex PCR, size selection and purification. TCRdb took the public reads, trimmed them with fastp at Q25, ran MiXCR for clone calling and kept in-frame beta chains. Entries are consolidated by CDR3 protein sequence, retaining the most common genes and DNA. Within this sample are under 250,000 distinct CDR3 sequences, with 20% to 25% of them counted one time only. The top ten clones comprise under 55% of the sample. Material: peripheral blood. The receptors here all came from a woman in her 50s with Graves' ophthalmopathy. Donor details come from another sample of the same person, matched by shared clones.

The chain has TRBV27 and TRBJ2-7; 10 bases align to TRBD2. This CDR3 has 15 amino acids. Germline V gene sequence: CDR1 MNHEY, CDR2 SMNVEV (reference sequence). J was trimmed by 3 bases and V by 4 bases; bases with no gene match: 6. The CDR3 bases are TGTGCCAGCAGTTCCCTAGCGGGAGCCAACTACGAGCAGTACTTC. Protein sequence: CASSSLAGANYEQYF.

V usage is TRBV5-1 and J usage is TRBJ2-7, with 9 bases that match TRBD2. J lost 6 bases, V lost 7 bases, and 20 bases had no gene match. Germline CDR1 reads SGHRS; CDR2 reads YFSETQ. CDR3 length equals 17 residues. The CDR3 coding sequence is TGCGCCAGCTCGGTAGTTGGTAGCGGGAGTCAACCTTTCGAGCAGTACTTC. As protein: CASSVVGSGSQPFEQYF.

This clonotype was counted many times. At one boundary the junction diverges from the germline segment, which might be a read error. CDR3 DNA sequence: TGTGCCAGCAGCAAAGCGGGGGGGCTGGTCTCCTTCGAGCAGTACTTC. It codes for CASSKAGGLVSFEQYF. The chain couples TRBV2 to TRBJ2-7, with 10 bases fitting TRBD2. Germline V gene lookup returns CDR1 SNHLY and CDR2 FYNNEI. CDR3 size: 16 residues.

Many counts were recorded for this clonotype. The CDR3 loop is CAWTAGRERLAGAYEQYF. Here the CDR3 DNA reads TGTGCCTGGACTGCCGGCCGAGAAAGACTAGCGGGAGCATACGAGCAGTACTTC. The rearrangement uses TRBV30 and TRBJ2-7, with 12 bases fitting TRBD2. The junction had 17 bases not matched to a gene; V was cut back by 4 bases and J by 4 bases. Germline V gene data show CDR1 as GTSNPN and CDR2 as SVGIG (reference sequence). The CDR3 extends over 18 amino acids. The full variable domain, completed using reference TRBV30 and TRBJ2-7, is SQTIHQWPATLVQPVGSPLSLECTVEGTSNPNLYWYRQAAGRGLQLLFYSVGIGQISSEVPQNLSASRPQDRQFILSSKKLLLSDSGFYLCAWTAGRERLAGAYEQYFGPGTRLTVT.

This clonotype was recorded at least ten times. V gene TRBV27 combines with J gene TRBJ2-7; 8 bases fit TRBD1. The V segment lost 1 base and the J segment 6 bases; nucleotides outside the gene matches: 11. The length of the CDR3 is 16 residues. Per germline, CDR1 MNHEY and CDR2 SMNVEV (reference sequence). The CDR3 DNA follows: TGTGCCAGCAGTTTATTCCCCGGGACAGGCCCCGGCGAGCAGTACTTC. Encoded protein: CASSLFPGTGPGEQYF.

This clonotype has at least ten counts. This chain uses TRBV11-2 with TRBJ2-7; 10 bases align to TRBD2. The CDR3 length is 15 residues. Germline-derived CDR1 and CDR2 are SGHAT and FQNNGV. The junction had 7 bases not matched to a gene; V was cut back by 4 bases and J by 4 bases. The CDR3 region is CASSSLAGALYEQYF. In DNA, the CDR3 is TGTGCCAGCAGCTCCCTAGCGGGAGCTCTGTACGAGCAGTACTTC.

The chain's CDR3 is CASSLSPVGAGGNTGELFF. The CDR3 DNA reads as TGTGCCAGCAGTTTATCACCCGTCGGGGCAGGGGGGAACACCGGGGAGCTGTTTTTT. The chain recombines TRBV27 with TRBJ2-2; 7 bases are shared with TRBD1. Germline-derived CDR1 and CDR2 are MNHEY and SMNVEV (reference sequence). The V gene end was trimmed by 0 bases and the J gene end by 1 base; junction bases not matched to a gene: 11. The CDR3 extends over 19 amino acids.

The chain joins TRBV18 to TRBJ2-4, with D tentatively TRBD2 (5 bases). In germline, CDR1 is KGHSH, CDR2 LQKENI. The CDR3 length is 13 residues. Trimming removed 6 bases at V and 5 bases at J, with 11 bases between. The CDR3 here is CASSLSGENIQYF. DNA of the CDR3: TGTGCCAGCTCCCTTTCCGGGGAAAACATTCAGTACTTC.

The V gene is TRBV28, the J gene TRBJ1-6; D is possibly TRBD1 (5 bases). The V and J ends lost 6 bases and 14 bases respectively, with 17 bases between them. There are 13 residues in the CDR3. CDR1 MDHEN and CDR2 SYDVKM come from the germline V gene. CDR3 DNA sequence: TGTGCCAGCAGCCTGGGGCCCGTGGTGGCCCTCCACTTT. It is translated as CASSLGPVVALHF.

Ten or more counts support this clonotype. The chain recombines TRBV6-5 with TRBJ2-7; D is unresolved. Trimming took 6 bases from V and 7 from J, leaving 10 bases between them. CDR1 and CDR2 from the germline V gene are MNHEY and SVGAGI. The CDR3 extends over 11 amino acids. CDR3 residues: CASRGSSEQYF. DNA of the CDR3: TGTGCCAGCAGAGGTAGCTCTGAGCAGTACTTC.

This clonotype was counted ten times or more. The chain employs TRBV29-1 and TRBJ1-2; D gene unclear. CDR3 length: 13 amino acids. Germline V gene data show CDR1 as SQVTM and CDR2 as ANQGSEA. V lost 1 base and J lost 8, with 14 bases in between. CDR3 sequence: CSVEALMDAGYTF. In DNA, the CDR3 is TGCAGCGTTGAAGCATTGATGGACGCGGGCTACACCTTC. Based on the CDR3 plus reference TRBV29-1 and TRBJ1-2, the full variable domain is SAVISQKPSRDICQRGTSLTIQCQVDSQVTMMFWYRQQPGQSLTLIATANQGSEATYESGFVIDKFPISRPNLTFSTLTVSNMSPEDSSIYLCSVEALMDAGYTFGSGTRLTVV.